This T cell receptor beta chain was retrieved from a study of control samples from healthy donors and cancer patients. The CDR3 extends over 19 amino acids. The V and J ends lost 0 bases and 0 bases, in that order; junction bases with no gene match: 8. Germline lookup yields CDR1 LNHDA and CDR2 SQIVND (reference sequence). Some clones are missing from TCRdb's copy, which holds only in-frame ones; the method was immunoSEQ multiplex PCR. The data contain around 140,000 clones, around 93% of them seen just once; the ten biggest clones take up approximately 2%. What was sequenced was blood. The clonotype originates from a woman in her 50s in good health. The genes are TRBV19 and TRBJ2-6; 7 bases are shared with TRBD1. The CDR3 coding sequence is TGTGCCAGTAGTATAGACCGACAGGGTTTTCCCTCTGGGGCCAACGTCCTGACTTTC. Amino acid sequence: CASSIDRQGFPSGANVLTF.